A single sample gave rise to the 32 T cell receptor beta chains below, sequenced in a study of OX40 agonist ivuxolimab in advanced cancers. The data were produced by immunoSEQ multiplex PCR, yet TCRdb's version contains in-frame clones alone and is incomplete. The sample shows under 20,000 clones, approximately 84% of them seen only once. This material consisted of CD4+ or CD8+ T cells sorted from blood, taken in a trial of the OX40 agonist ivuxolimab. All receptors come from an adult with an advanced solid tumor such as melanoma, head and neck, liver or kidney cancer.

The J gene is TRBJ1-3, the V gene TRBV9; D not resolved. The ends were cut back, 2 bases at V and 2 bases at J, with 5 bases in the middle. The CDR3 runs 13 residues. Germline V gene sequence: CDR1 SGDLS, CDR2 YYNGEE. CDR3 nucleotides: TGTGCCAGCAGCGTGGATGCTGGAAACACCATATATTTT. Protein sequence: CASSVDAGNTIYF.

This sequence joins TRBV27 and TRBJ1-1, with D possibly TRBD1 on 5 matching bases. The length of the CDR3 is 13 residues. The V gene's germline CDR1 is MNHEY and CDR2 SMNVEV (reference sequence). V shed 7 bases and J shed 7 bases, with 16 bases lying between them. CDR3 bases: TGTGCCAGCATGGCCAGGCAGGGAATTGAAGCTTTCTTT. It is translated as CASMARQGIEAFF.

The chain couples TRBV19 to TRBJ1-2; 7 nucleotides align to TRBD1. V shed 8 bases, J shed 3 bases, and the junction held 21 bases outside the gene matches. The CDR3 is 18 residues long. In germline, CDR1 is LNHDA, CDR2 SQIVND (reference sequence). Here the CDR3 DNA reads TGTGCCAGTTCGGACAGGCCCCTCCAACCTCTCCCATACTATGGCTACACCTTC. Amino acid sequence: CASSDRPLQPLPYYGYTF.

V usage is TRBV19 and J usage is TRBJ1-2, with 8 bases aligning to TRBD1. CDR1 LNHDA and CDR2 SQIVND come from the germline V gene (reference sequence). The V and J ends lost 3 bases and 7 bases, in that order; junction bases with no gene match: 13. The CDR3 contains 16 residues. The CDR3 DNA reads TGTGCCAGTAGTATTTTAAACGGACAGGGTCGCCCTGGCTACACCTTC. Translating gives CASSILNGQGRPGYTF.

The chain is built from TRBV7-9 and TRBJ2-2; 9 bases fit TRBD1. The germline CDR1 and CDR2 sequences are SEHNR and FQNEAQ (reference sequence). This CDR3 is 18 amino acids long. Trimming removed 4 bases from V and 5 bases from J; junction bases left unmatched: 14. CDR3: CASSSPYDRGTRTGELFF. DNA for the CDR3: TGTGCCAGCAGCTCTCCTTATGACAGGGGGACACGGACCGGGGAGCTGTTTTTT.

V usage is TRBV5-1 and J usage is TRBJ1-2; D is possibly TRBD1 (5 bases). The V and J ends lost 0 bases and 4 bases respectively, with 13 bases between them. This CDR3 has 15 amino acids. Germline V CDR1 and CDR2: SGHRS, YFSETQ. The CDR3 is CASSLEGSGVYGYTF. DNA of the CDR3: TGCGCCAGCAGCTTGGAGGGGTCGGGGGTCTATGGCTACACCTTC.

V is TRBV11-1 and J is TRBJ1-6; 9 bases map to TRBD1. The CDR3 is 15 amino acids. The J segment lost 7 bases and the V segment lost 1 base, leaving 2 bases of the junction unmatched. The germline CDR1 and CDR2 sequences are SGHAT and FQDESV (reference sequence). In nucleotides, the CDR3 is TGTGCCAGCAGCTTAGGGACAGGGGAAAATTCACCCCTCCACTTT. Protein: CASSLGTGENSPLHF.

The chain couples TRBV30 to TRBJ2-1; 9 positions match TRBD2. Germline assignment: CDR1 GTSNPN and CDR2 SVGIG (reference sequence). The CDR3 is 16 residues long. The V segment lost 1 base and the J segment 6 bases; nucleotides outside the gene matches: 10. CDR3 amino acids: CAWSALPGLASNEQFF. As DNA, the CDR3 is TGTGCCTGGAGTGCCCTGCCGGGACTAGCATCCAATGAGCAGTTCTTC.

This clone came up once. The chain links TRBV27 to TRBJ1-6, with D hard to call. The CDR3 runs 17 residues. The germline CDR1 and CDR2 sequences are MNHEY and SMNVEV (reference sequence). Between the trimmed V and J ends, which lost 2 bases and 7 bases, there was a span of 18 bases. The CDR3 sequence is CASSLKGGKVGNSPLHF. CDR3 coding DNA: TGTGCCAGCAGTTTAAAGGGAGGGAAAGTGGGCAATTCACCCCTCCACTTT.

This clone was detected a few times. The V and J genes are TRBV7-9 and TRBJ1-5; D unresolved. This CDR3 comprises 13 residues. The V end lost 3 bases, the J end lost 5 bases, and 8 bases lay between the germline ends. Germline CDR1 reads SEHNR; CDR2 reads FQNEAQ (reference sequence). CDR3 in DNA: TGTGCCAGCAGCTTTGGTCAGCATCAGCCCCAGCATTTT. It yields the protein CASSFGQHQPQHF.

The J gene is TRBJ1-1, the V gene TRBV23-1; maybe TRBD1 (5 bases). TRBV23-1 is an open reading frame, and its role is uncertain. This CDR3 has 17 residues. Deletions cut 2 bases from V and 6 bases from J, with 22 bases between. The CDR3 DNA reads as TGCGCCAGCAGTCAAGCCAAGTCGGGAGGGGATAACGCTGAAGCTTTCTTT. Translation: CASSQAKSGGDNAEAFF.

CDR3 bases: TGTGCCAGCACCGAGGGGTATAGCAATCAGCCCCAGCATTTT. This encodes CASTEGYSNQPQHF. The J gene is TRBJ1-5, the V gene TRBV2; tentative D call: TRBD1 (5 bases). This CDR3 is built from 14 residues. V lost 7 bases to trimming and J lost 0 bases, with 10 bases between them. Per the germline V gene, CDR1 is SNHLY and CDR2 is FYNNEI.

This clone appeared a single time. V and J are TRBV11-3 and TRBJ1-1, with D possibly TRBD1 on 6 matching bases. The germline V and J ends were trimmed by 5 bases and 4 bases, with 11 bases remaining between them. Germline lookup yields CDR1 SGHNT and CDR2 YENEEA. The CDR3 has 13 residues. CDR3 DNA sequence: TGTGCCAGCAGCCCGGGGGCGCGCACTGAAGCTTTCTTT. It encodes CASSPGARTEAFF. Using reference TRBV11-3 and TRBJ1-1 for the parts outside the CDR3, the full variable domain is EAGVVQSPRYKIIEKKQPVAFWCNPISGHNTLYWYLQNLGQGPELLIRYENEEAVDDSQLPKDRFSAERLKGVDSTLKIQPAELGDSAVYLCASSPGARTEAFFGQGTRLTVV.

This clone appeared once. The gene calls are TRBV5-1 and TRBJ2-5, with D tentatively TRBD2 (5 bases). The CDR3 contains 15 residues. Germline V lookup: CDR1 SGHRS, CDR2 YFSETQ. The ends were cut back, 2 bases at V and 3 bases at J, with 14 bases in the middle. For the CDR3, the DNA is TGCGCCAGCAGCTTCTACCGGGATCTTAAAGAGACCCAGTACTTC. Its translation: CASSFYRDLKETQYF.

The genes are TRBV5-6 and TRBJ1-2; TRBD1 is a possible D gene (6 bases). Trimming took 0 bases from V and 6 from J, leaving 9 bases between them. The CDR3 loop spans 13 amino acids. Germline CDR1 and CDR2: SGHDT and YYEEEE. The DNA of the CDR3 is TGTGCCAGCAGCTTGGCCTCAGGGGATGGCTACACCTTC. Protein sequence: CASSLASGDGYTF. The entire variable domain, with the rest obtained from reference TRBV5-6 and TRBJ1-2, is as follows: DAGVTQSPTHLIKTRGQQVTLRCSPKSGHDTVSWYQQALGQGPQFIFQYYEEEERQRGNFPDRFSGHQFPNYSSELNVNALLLGDSALYLCASSLASGDGYTFGSGTRLTVV.

This chain joins TRBV15 and TRBJ2-7, with TRBD2 matching 10 bases. The ends lost 5 bases at V and 6 bases at J; junction bases unmatched: 4. In germline, CDR1 is LNHNV, CDR2 YYDKDF (reference sequence). The CDR3 runs 13 residues. CDR3 DNA: TGTGCCACCAGCCAAAGACTAGCGGGCGAGCAGTACTTC. Amino acids: CATSQRLAGEQYF.

Concerning this clone: The same CDR3 is also encoded by other DNA sequences in this sample. This chain links TRBV6-6 with TRBJ1-4; 7 bases line up with TRBD1. The J segment lost 5 bases and the V segment lost 6 bases, leaving 9 bases of the junction unmatched. The CDR3 loop spans 15 amino acids. Germline V gives CDR1 MNHNY, CDR2 SVGAGI (reference sequence). The CDR3 sequence is CASRTTGLANEKLFF. The CDR3, as DNA: TGTGCCAGCAGGACGACAGGGTTGGCCAATGAAAAACTGTTTTTT.

The chain recombines TRBV5-6 with TRBJ2-3; D is undetermined. Trimming took off 0 bases at V and 2 bases at J, with 10 bases between the two ends. The CDR3 has 15 amino acids. Germline V CDR1 and CDR2: SGHDT, YYEEEE. DNA for the CDR3: TGTGCCAGCAGCTTGGATGTCTACCCCACAGATACGCAGTATTTT. It encodes CASSLDVYPTDTQYF.

The chain carries TRBV29-1 and TRBJ2-1, with D perhaps TRBD1 (7 bases). V lost 6 bases to trimming and J lost 5 bases, with 11 bases between them. Germline V gene sequence: CDR1 SQVTM, CDR2 ANQGSEA. This CDR3 has 12 residues. The CDR3 nucleotides read TGCAGCGTCTCCAGGGGGGACAATGAGCAGTTCTTC. It is translated as CSVSRGDNEQFF.

This chain connects TRBV15 to TRBJ1-5; 10 bases match TRBD1. The J segment lost 0 bases and the V segment lost 2 bases, leaving 1 base of the junction unmatched. CDR1 LNHNV and CDR2 YYDKDF come from the germline V gene (reference sequence). This CDR3 contains 16 residues. The CDR3 nucleotides are TGTGCCACCAGCAGAAGGACAGGGGGTAGCAATCAGCCCCAGCATTTT. This gives the protein CATSRRTGGSNQPQHF.

The chain uses TRBV7-2 and TRBJ2-5; 7 positions match TRBD1. V was clipped by 2 bases and J by 2 bases; unmatched bases: 5. The germline gives CDR1 SGHTA, CDR2 FQGNSA. The CDR3 spans 15 residues. The CDR3 loop is CASSLTGQPQETQYF. In DNA form, the CDR3 reads TGTGCCAGCAGCTTAACGGGACAGCCACAAGAGACCCAGTACTTC.

This clone was detected only once. The CDR3 sequence is CASSSTGGIYEQYF. In DNA, the CDR3 is TGTGCCAGCAGCTCCACAGGGGGCATCTACGAGCAGTACTTC. The chain is built from TRBV4-2 and TRBJ2-7; TRBD1 agrees at 9 bases. Trimming at V came to 5 bases and at J to 3 bases, leaving 5 bases not matched to a gene. There are 14 residues in the CDR3. CDR1 LGHNA and CDR2 YNFKEQ come from the germline V gene.

This clone has a single count. The V gene is TRBV5-1, the J gene TRBJ2-5; 14 nucleotides match TRBD2. J gave up 4 bases and V 2 bases, and 7 bases lay outside the gene matches. The CDR3 totals 17 residues. The germline gives CDR1 SGHRS, CDR2 YFSETQ. The CDR3 spells CASSFGLAGGAAETQYF. The CDR3 DNA follows: TGCGCCAGCAGCTTTGGACTAGCGGGAGGCGCGGCAGAGACCCAGTACTTC.

This clone appeared a single time. The J gene is TRBJ1-6, the V gene TRBV11-2; D gene uncertain. Trimming removed 5 bases at V and 5 bases at J, with 13 bases between. The germline V gene encodes CDR1 SGHAT and CDR2 FQNNGV. This CDR3 is built from 15 residues. As DNA, the CDR3 is TGTGCCAGCAGCCCGGGAGTGGCCGATAATTCACCCCTCCACTTT. Amino acids: CASSPGVADNSPLHF.

The J gene is TRBJ1-2, the V gene TRBV19; 9 bases agree with TRBD1. The CDR3 consists of 14 residues. J lost 1 base, V lost 6 bases, and 3 bases had no gene match. Per germline, CDR1 LNHDA and CDR2 SQIVND (reference sequence). The CDR3: CASSVTGGNYGYTF. CDR3 DNA sequence: TGTGCCAGTAGCGTGACAGGGGGTAACTATGGCTACACCTTC.

V is TRBV10-3 and J is TRBJ2-7; D perhaps matches TRBD2 (6 bases). CDR3 length equals 14 residues. The germline V gene encodes CDR1 ENHRY and CDR2 SYGVKD. Trimming pared 6 bases from V and 7 bases from J, leaving 19 bases between. In nucleotides, the CDR3 is TGTGCCATCAGGGCGGGGAGTTCGGTTGAAGAGCAGTACTTC. Protein sequence: CAIRAGSSVEEQYF.

The J gene is TRBJ2-7, the V gene TRBV2; D is unclear. V shed 2 bases and J shed 4 bases, with 6 bases lying between them. This CDR3 is 12 amino acids long. In germline, CDR1 is SNHLY, CDR2 FYNNEI. CDR3 region: CASSEIAYEQYF. The CDR3 DNA sequence: TGTGCCAGCAGTGAAATCGCATACGAGCAGTACTTC.

The gene calls are TRBV19 and TRBJ1-5, with a possible D match to TRBD1 (6 bases). There are 17 residues in the CDR3. Trimming removed 0 bases from V and 0 bases from J, with 12 bases in between. Germline V lookup: CDR1 LNHDA, CDR2 SQIVND (reference sequence). The CDR3 coding sequence is TGTGCCAGTAGTATAGAAGGGGGAGGAGATAGCAATCAGCCCCAGCATTTT. It is translated as CASSIEGGGDSNQPQHF.

The genes are TRBV6-1 and TRBJ1-5; D gene ambiguous. The CDR3 extends over 14 amino acids. Trimming left V 2 bases short and J 4 bases short, with 9 bases between. Germline V gene data show CDR1 as MNHNS and CDR2 as SASEGT. The CDR3 loop reads CASSERERNQPQHF. The CDR3, as DNA: TGTGCCAGCAGTGAACGGGAAAGGAATCAGCCCCAGCATTTT.

This clone was counted only a few times. CDR3 sequence reads: CASSFRGGTYEQYF. The CDR3 bases are TGTGCCAGCAGTTTCCGGGGTGGGACCTACGAGCAGTACTTC. This chain connects TRBV28 to TRBJ2-7, with TRBD2 as a possible D gene (5 bases). The CDR3 loop spans 14 amino acids. CDR1 is MDHEN and CDR2 is SYDVKM in the germline V gene. V lost 3 bases and J lost 2, with 11 bases in between.

The CDR3 loop reads CASSQDLGARQETQYF. CDR3 in DNA: TGCGCCAGCAGCCAAGATCTCGGGGCACGCCAAGAGACCCAGTACTTC. V usage is TRBV4-1 and J usage is TRBJ2-5; the D call may be TRBD1 or TRBD2 (5 bases each). V was clipped by 0 bases and J by 1 base, with 12 bases between them. The CDR3 runs 16 residues. Germline CDR1 is MGHRA and CDR2 is YSYEKL.

This clone appeared once. The rearrangement joins TRBV19 to TRBJ1-5; no reliable D call. This CDR3 contains 13 residues. With 3 bases removed from V and 3 bases from J, the gap between germline ends came to 6 bases. Germline V CDR1 and CDR2: LNHDA, SQIVND (reference sequence). CDR3 amino acids: CASSIRLNQPQHF. The CDR3 nucleotides read TGTGCCAGTAGTATCCGTCTCAATCAGCCCCAGCATTTT.